A single T cell receptor (beta chain) is shown here with its context. As yet, its antigen is unknown. This entry is derived from a study of PD-1 blockade in classical Hodgkin lymphoma. Study-level points and caveats: Complete responders had baseline diversity similar to newly diagnosed patients. It was reported that newly diagnosed patients had less baseline TCR diversity than healthy donors.

Some clones are missing from TCRdb's copy, which holds only in-frame ones; the method was immunoSEQ multiplex PCR. The sample shows about 35,000 clones, 90% of them seen only once. Per the germline V gene, CDR1 is GTSNPN and CDR2 is SVGIG (reference sequence). V trimming: 2 bases; J trimming: 11 bases; junction bases outside the gene matches: 8. The CDR3 consists of 12 residues. All trial patients relapsed after autologous stem cell transplantation. CD4+ T cells were purified from thawed PBMCs by magnetic negative selection. Classifying best responses yielded complete response, partial response or progressive disease.

Sequencing was performed on CD4+ T cells from blood, taken at baseline. The chain employs TRBV30 and TRBJ2-5; 7 bases line up with TRBD1. This receptor was taken from a human donor with classical Hodgkin lymphoma. The CDR3 nucleotides are TGTGCCTGGAGTAAAGACAGGGAGCGGCAGTACTTC. Encoded protein: CAWSKDRERQYF.